The 2 T cell receptor beta chains in this list originate from one sample, sequenced in a study of cytomegalovirus exposure and HLA in healthy donors (dated by TCRdb to 2017 to 2019). Libraries were made using the immunoSEQ multiplex PCR assay. For the multiplex PCR, a mixture combining 60 forward primers for TCR Vbeta segments and 13 reverse primers for TCR Jbeta segments was used. TCRdb obtained this table from immuneACCESS and retained in-frame rearrangements with V and J assigned. These tables miss some clones; where compared with another copy, unresolved V genes account for less than half of the shortfall, and the remainder is unexplained. The table for this sample lists around 180,000 clones; around 79% of them were counted only once. The ten largest clonotypes hold around 0.69% of the sample. Specimen: PBMCs. Receptors originate from a woman in her thirties or forties in good health and CMV-seronegative.

The chain has TRBV21-1 and TRBJ2-1; TRBD1 was called by the table and not checked on the DNA. TRBV21-1 is reported as a pseudogene. The CDR3 consists of 16 residues. The CDR3 region is CASRTGTEGSYNEQFF. CDR3 coding DNA: TGTGCCAGCAGGACCGGGACAGAGGGATCCTACAATGAGCAGTTCTTC.

This rearrangement joins TRBV6-5 to TRBJ2-1, with D possibly being TRBD1 (5 bases). This CDR3 has 16 amino acids. The V and J ends lost 2 bases and 8 bases respectively, with 19 bases between them. CDR1 is MNHEY, CDR2 SVGAGI, per germline. The CDR3 coding sequence is TGTGCCAGCAGTTACGTAAGTTCCGGACACCAGGATGAGCAGTTCTTC. Its protein is CASSYVSSGHQDEQFF.